The clone carrying this T cell receptor (beta chain) was counted only a few times. The data stem from a study of Ad26.COV2.S vaccination and SARS-CoV-2 variants. Looked up from germline, CDR1 is LGHDT and CDR2 is YNNKEL (reference sequence). CDR3 length: 15 residues. V lost 4 bases and J lost 0, with 12 bases in between. Assay: immunoSEQ multiplex PCR; the TCRdb copy retains only in-frame clones and omits some. The repertoire holds 410,000 or so clones, with approximately 90% as singletons. Treatment: roughly 18 received Ad26.COV2.S at low or high dose, single or two shots; about 5 received placebo; per-sample allocation not given. The study sampled participants on day 63 after the first vaccine or placebo injection. A Boston adult aged 18-55 years was the donor.

The sample here was peripheral blood, taken in a trial of Ad26.COV2.S vaccine versus placebo. This TCR was recovered from a person between 18 and 65 years old who received the Ad26.COV2.S COVID-19 vaccine or a placebo. This rearrangement joins TRBV3-1 (or the pseudogene TRBV3-2) to TRBJ1-1; TRBD1 might be the D (5 bases). CDR3 residues: CASSLNRSVNTEAFF. CDR3 in DNA: TGTGCCAGCAGCCTAAACAGGTCCGTGAACACTGAAGCTTTCTTT.